This entry lists 25 T cell receptor beta chains sequenced from one sample in a study of blood T cell repertoires in COVID-19. Some clones are missing from TCRdb's copy, which holds only in-frame ones; the method was immunoSEQ multiplex PCR. The data hold approximately 240,000 clones, with 80% to 85% observed a single time. Sequenced sample: peripheral blood. These receptors came from a woman in her thirties who had recovered from COVID-19.

The chain carries TRBV9 and TRBJ1-1; 8 bases agree with TRBD1. CDR1 and CDR2 from the germline V gene are SGDLS and YYNGEE. The V and J ends lost 3 bases and 7 bases, in that order; junction bases with no gene match: 5. CDR3 length equals 13 residues. CDR3 amino acids: CASSGTGFGEAFF. The CDR3 DNA reads as TGTGCCAGCAGCGGGACAGGGTTCGGTGAAGCTTTCTTT.

The chain is built from TRBV9 and TRBJ1-3; no reliable D call. The CDR3 runs 14 residues. Trimming cost V 2 bases and J 0 bases, with 6 bases left between them. The germline CDR1 and CDR2 sequences are SGDLS and YYNGEE. The CDR3 DNA follows: TGTGCCAGCAGCGTCCCTTCCTCTGGAAACACCATATATTTT. Its translation: CASSVPSSGNTIYF.

This sequence joins TRBV24-1 and TRBJ2-4; maybe TRBD2 (7 bases). V was cut by 5 bases and J by 0 bases, with 16 bases left in between. CDR1 and CDR2 (germline): KGHDR, SFDVKD. CDR3 length equals 17 residues. The CDR3 sequence: CATSASGGGQAKNIQYF. In DNA form, the CDR3 reads TGTGCCACCAGTGCCTCTGGGGGGGGACAAGCCAAAAACATTCAGTACTTC.

This clone showed up just once. The rearrangement joins TRBV7-3 to TRBJ2-1; no clear D. Germline CDR1 and CDR2: SGHTA and FQGTGA. The CDR3 has 13 amino acids. With 2 bases removed from V and 6 bases from J, the gap between germline ends came to 8 bases. CDR3 sequence reads: CASSLGAFNEQFF. The CDR3 coding sequence is TGTGCCAGCAGCTTAGGAGCGTTCAATGAGCAGTTCTTC.

This clone was picked up one time. The chain couples TRBV28 to TRBJ2-2; 8 nucleotides agree with TRBD1. Germline V CDR1 and CDR2: MDHEN, SYDVKM. Trimming took 9 bases from V and 1 from J; bases not matched to a gene: 4. The CDR3 contains 14 residues. The CDR3 DNA reads as TGTGCCAGTCGGGACAGGAGGAACACCGGGGAGCTGTTTTTT. Protein: CASRDRRNTGELFF. Combining the CDR3 with reference TRBV28 and TRBJ2-2 gives the whole variable domain DVKVTQSSRYLVKRTGEKVFLECVQDMDHENMFWYRQDPGLGLRLIYFSYDVKMKEKGDIPEGYSVSREKKERFSLILESASTNQTSMYLCASRDRRNTGELFFGEGSRLTVL.

This sequence joins TRBV9 and TRBJ2-1; D is unclear. Trimming removed 4 bases at V and 0 bases at J, with 14 bases between. Looked up from germline, CDR1 is SGDLS and CDR2 is YYNGEE. This CDR3 comprises 16 residues. CDR3 protein: CASSTTGLFSYNEQFF. The CDR3 DNA sequence: TGTGCCAGCAGCACTACGGGTTTATTCTCCTACAATGAGCAGTTCTTC.

V is TRBV10-2 and J is TRBJ2-7; TRBD2 aligns across 7 bases. The trim removed 10 bases at V and 2 bases at J, leaving 11 bases unmatched. In germline, CDR1 is WSHSY, CDR2 SAAADI. The CDR3 is 14 amino acids. CDR3 DNA: TGCGCCACCAACGGGGGGAGGAACACCTACGAGCAGTACTTC. Translating it yields CATNGGRNTYEQYF.

The J gene is TRBJ1-6, the V gene TRBV9, with 9 nucleotides matching TRBD1. Germline V lookup: CDR1 SGDLS, CDR2 YYNGEE. The CDR3 loop spans 13 amino acids. V lost 6 bases, J lost 10 bases, and 5 bases stayed unmatched. The CDR3 is CASTRDRASPLHF. CDR3 DNA: TGTGCCAGCACTCGGGACAGGGCCTCACCCCTCCACTTT.

The V gene is TRBV2, the J gene TRBJ1-1; D is uncertain. The CDR3 has 13 amino acids. Germline values: CDR1 SNHLY, CDR2 FYNNEI. V dropped 8 bases and J dropped 3 bases, with 13 bases sitting between them. This CDR3 reads CASWRERDTEAFF. CDR3 bases: TGTGCCAGCTGGCGGGAGAGGGACACTGAAGCTTTCTTT.

The chain is built from TRBV3-1 (or the pseudogene TRBV3-2) and TRBJ2-7; 7 nucleotides align to TRBD1. This CDR3 spans 14 amino acids. The trim removed 4 bases at V and 5 bases at J, leaving 8 bases unmatched. Germline V lookup: CDR1 LGHDT, CDR2 YNNKEL (reference sequence). CDR3 DNA: TGTGCCAGCAGCCGCGAGGGGGCAGGCGACGAGCAGTACTTC. The encoded protein is CASSREGAGDEQYF.

The chain uses TRBV29-1 and TRBJ2-1; 13 nucleotides match TRBD2. The CDR3 contains 16 residues. Trimming took 0 bases from V and 9 from J; bases not matched to a gene: 8. Germline V gene lookup returns CDR1 SQVTM and CDR2 ANQGSEA. The CDR3 DNA sequence: TGCAGCGTTGAAGATCTTGGACTAGCGGGAGACGGTGAGCAGTTCTTC. Translated: CSVEDLGLAGDGEQFF.

This clone was found a few times. The chain links TRBV18 to TRBJ2-3, with 9 bases identical to TRBD2. The CDR3 has 18 amino acids. Germline CDR1 and CDR2: KGHSH and LQKENI. V dropped 6 bases and J dropped 3; count of bases not matched to a gene: 16. This CDR3 reads CASSPTVAGVMGTDTQYF. DNA of the CDR3: TGTGCCAGCTCCCCGACGGTAGCGGGAGTGATGGGGACAGATACGCAGTATTTT.

This chain joins TRBV21-1 and TRBJ2-2; TRBD2, the table's D call, lacks a check against the DNA. TRBV21-1 is deemed a pseudogene. The CDR3 has 15 residues. The chain's CDR3 is CASNPMREGSGELFF. The CDR3 bases are TGTGCCAGCAACCCGATGCGGGAGGGGTCCGGGGAGCTGTTTTTT.

Details on this clone: Other DNA sequences in this specimen translate into the identical CDR3. The chain carries TRBV6-5 and TRBJ1-5; 10 nucleotides agree with TRBD1. CDR1 is MNHEY, CDR2 SVGAGI, per germline. Germline trimming cut 4 bases from V and 7 bases from J; bases unmatched to any gene: 4. The length of the CDR3 is 14 residues. In nucleotides, the CDR3 is TGTGCCAGCAGTTGGGGGACAGGGGACCAGCCCCAGCATTTT. This encodes CASSWGTGDQPQHF.

The chain combines TRBV19 with TRBJ1-1; no clear D gene. The CDR3 length is 15 residues. Germline V CDR1 and CDR2: LNHDA, SQIVND (reference sequence). V was pared by 4 bases and J by 7 bases, with 19 bases between. The CDR3 DNA sequence: TGTGCCAGTAGTAGAATGTTAGCATCGTTCAGTGAAGCTTTCTTT. Protein: CASSRMLASFSEAFF.

The gene calls are TRBV7-9 and TRBJ2-1, with TRBD2 matching over 15 bases. This CDR3 comprises 18 residues. Trimming at V came to 4 bases and at J to 3 bases, leaving 7 bases not matched to a gene. Germline V gives CDR1 SEHNR, CDR2 FQNEAQ (reference sequence). CDR3 coding DNA: TGTGCCAGCAGCTCCGGACTAGCGGGAGGGTTAAGCTACAATGAGCAGTTCTTC. Its protein product is CASSSGLAGGLSYNEQFF.

This clone came up many times. The rearrangement uses TRBV7-2 and TRBJ2-2; tentative D call: TRBD1 (6 bases). The germline CDR1 and CDR2 sequences are SGHTA and FQGNSA. This CDR3 region has 15 residues. V lost 4 bases, J lost 2 bases, and 11 bases lay in between. In DNA form, the CDR3 reads TGTGCCAGCAGCTCACAGGGACCAAACACCGGGGAGCTGTTTTTT. It specifies CASSSQGPNTGELFF. Full variable domain (remainder filled in from reference TRBV7-2 and TRBJ2-2): GAGVSQSPSNKVTEKGKDVELRCDPISGHTALYWYRQSLGQGLEFLIYFQGNSAPDKSGLPSDRFSAERTGGSVSTLTIQRTQQEDSAVYLCASSSQGPNTGELFFGEGSRLTVL.

V and J are TRBV28 and TRBJ2-7; 10 bases agree with TRBD1. The CDR3 has 15 residues. Trimming took 5 bases from V and 2 from J; bases not matched to a gene: 6. Germline-derived CDR1 and CDR2 are MDHEN and SYDVKM. The CDR3 here is CASSPQTGGAYEQYF. In DNA, the CDR3 is TGTGCCAGCAGTCCTCAGACAGGGGGCGCCTACGAGCAGTACTTC. The full variable domain, with the rest looked up from reference TRBV28 and TRBJ2-7, is DVKVTQSSRYLVKRTGEKVFLECVQDMDHENMFWYRQDPGLGLRLIYFSYDVKMKEKGDIPEGYSVSREKKERFSLILESASTNQTSMYLCASSPQTGGAYEQYFGPGTRLTVT.

This clone turned up a few times. The chain carries TRBV10-1 and TRBJ1-1, with TRBD1 matching 9 bases. The CDR3 runs 15 residues. V was clipped by 0 bases and J by 3 bases; unmatched bases: 2. CDR1 is WNHNN and CDR2 is SYGVQD in the germline V gene (reference sequence). CDR3 coding DNA: TGCGCCAGCAGTGAGTCTGACAGGGGGGACACTGAAGCTTTCTTT. Translated: CASSESDRGDTEAFF.

The chain recombines TRBV4-2 with TRBJ2-3, with a possible D match to TRBD2 (6 bases). CDR3 size: 18 residues. CDR1 is LGHNA, CDR2 YNFKEQ, per germline. Trimming pared 0 bases from V and 2 bases from J, leaving 18 bases between. The CDR3 DNA reads TGTGCCAGCAGCCAAGATTTGTCTGGCGGGACGATCACAGATACGCAGTATTTT. Translated: CASSQDLSGGTITDTQYF.

This sequence joins TRBV6-5 and TRBJ1-2; 11 bases are shared with TRBD1. There are 14 residues in the CDR3. Germline values: CDR1 MNHEY, CDR2 SVGAGI. Trimming cost V 5 bases and J 4 bases; bases outside gene matches: 3. CDR3 region: CASSRGQGAYGYTF. DNA of the CDR3: TGTGCCAGCAGTCGAGGACAGGGGGCCTATGGCTACACCTTC.

V is TRBV15 and J is TRBJ2-3; TRBD1 matches at 8 bases. The CDR3 is made up of 18 amino acids. The ends lost 1 base at V and 0 bases at J; junction bases unmatched: 9. The germline V gene has CDR1 LNHNV and CDR2 YYDKDF (reference sequence). This CDR3 reads CATSRGSTGEVSTDTQYF. The CDR3 nucleotides are TGTGCCACCAGCAGAGGCTCGACAGGGGAGGTTAGCACAGATACGCAGTATTTT.

J is TRBJ1-1 and V is TRBV5-1; TRBD1 is a possible D gene (6 bases). V dropped 4 bases and J dropped 0 bases, with 13 bases sitting between them. Germline CDR1 reads SGHRS; CDR2 reads YFSETQ. The CDR3 totals 15 residues. CDR3 nucleotide sequence: TGCGCCAGCAGCATCTCCGGGACAATGAACACTGAAGCTTTCTTT. Translated: CASSISGTMNTEAFF.

There are many counts of this clone. V gene TRBV28 combines with J gene TRBJ2-3; TRBD2 matches at 11 bases. Germline V gene sequence: CDR1 MDHEN, CDR2 SYDVKM. The junction had 5 bases not matched to a gene; V was cut back by 5 bases and J by 4 bases. The CDR3 consists of 15 residues. In DNA form, the CDR3 reads TGTGCCAGCAGTCCCGGGACTAGCGGTTCAGATACGCAGTATTTT. This codes for CASSPGTSGSDTQYF.

J is TRBJ1-3 and V is TRBV10-3; no clear D gene. V was pared by 2 bases and J by 7 bases, with 15 bases between. Germline lookup yields CDR1 ENHRY and CDR2 SYGVKD. This CDR3 region has 15 residues. The CDR3 sequence: CAISETQLSVNTIYF. The CDR3 DNA follows: TGTGCCATCAGTGAGACCCAACTGTCCGTGAACACCATATATTTT.